This entry features one T cell receptor beta chain sequence. What it binds is unknown. The sample comes from a study of blood T cells in healthy people across ages. Overall study results and limits: Among T cells, TCR beta diversity per million cells dropped roughly linearly as age rose.

Between the trimmed V and J ends, which lost 1 base and 1 base, there was a span of 8 bases. The CDR3 sequence is 15 residues long. Germline loops: CDR1 MGHDK, CDR2 SYGVNS. For the second PCR, which ran for 7 to 11 cycles, a sample-barcoded 5' primer and a J-beta primer mix were used. One entry per CDR3 protein, called by TCRdb with MiXCR from the 5' RACE reads. This table has roughly 900,000 distinct CDR3 sequences, about 48% appearing once. Ranging in age from about 6 to 95, the donors were healthy Caucasian individuals from Russia. The sample, about 9.2 milliliters of peripheral blood, was drawn from each donor.

The clonotype comes from a man aged 25-45 years in good health. Sequencing was carried out using blood. V is TRBV25-1 and J is TRBJ1-5; no definite D call. The CDR3 sequence is CASSEWEGSNQPQHF. In DNA form, the CDR3 reads TGTGCCAGCAGTGAATGGGAAGGCAGCAATCAGCCCCAGCATTTT.